The rows below give T cell receptor beta chains drawn from one sample of a study of cytomegalovirus exposure and HLA in healthy donors. This table comes from immunoSEQ multiplex PCR, and its TCRdb copy is limited to in-frame clones, with some not included. The top ten hold roughly 3.1% of the sample, which has about 130,000 clones, roughly 79% seen once. The specimen sequenced was PBMCs. The receptors shown here come from a young man in good health and CMV-seronegative. CDR3s include the opening cysteine and the closing phenylalanine or tryptophan. Each record gives: V gene, J gene, D gene, clone size, CDR3 protein, CDR3 DNA. D genes are given only for firm matches. Clone size, where shown, is once, few, many, or a class for clones that have expanded.

>TRBV11-2|TRBJ1-6|NA|NA
CASSSRGSYNSPLHF
TGTGCCAGCAGCTCCCGAGGCTCCTATAATTCACCCCTCCACTTT
>TRBV7-8|TRBJ2-3|NA|NA
CASSGAGAGTDTQYF
TGTGCCAGCAGCGGGGCGGGGGCGGGCACAGATACGCAGTATTTT
>TRBV7-7|TRBJ2-5|TRBD2|NA
CASSFPPTLAGAGETQYF
TGTGCTAGCAGCTTCCCCCCAACCTTAGCGGGAGCGGGGGAGACCCAGTACTTC
>TRBV9|TRBJ2-3|TRBD2|NA
CASSAGALAGGSDTQYF
TGTGCCAGCAGCGCAGGGGCACTAGCGGGGGGGTCAGATACGCAGTATTTT
>TRBV30|TRBJ2-7|NA|NA
CAWSVRGKSPYEQYF
TGTGCCTGGAGTGTACGAGGAAAGAGCCCCTACGAGCAGTACTTC
>TRBV29-1|TRBJ2-7|NA|few
CSVAGTRNSYEQYF
TGCAGCGTTGCCGGGACAAGAAATTCCTACGAGCAGTACTTC
>TRBV5-1|TRBJ2-1|TRBD2|NA
CASSLLAGGNYNEQFF
TGCGCCAGCAGCTTGCTAGCGGGAGGGAACTACAATGAGCAGTTCTTC
>TRBV15|TRBJ1-4|TRBD1|NA
CATSRGGTGSYEKLFF
TGTGCCACCAGCAGAGGGGGGACAGGTTCTTATGAAAAACTGTTTTTT
>TRBV7-3|TRBJ1-1|TRBD1|NA
CASSLNPGGGRTEAFF
TGTGCCAGCAGCCTAAACCCAGGGGGCGGTAGGACTGAAGCTTTCTTT
>TRBV5-1|TRBJ1-1|NA|NA
CASSSPSAGTMAFF
TGCGCCAGCAGCTCCCCATCCGCGGGGACTATGGCTTTCTTT
>TRBV5-1|TRBJ1-1|TRBD1|NA
CASSWDRGATEAFF
TGCGCCAGCAGTTGGGACAGGGGGGCCACTGAAGCTTTCTTT
>TRBV27|TRBJ2-7|NA|once
CASSLRGQALAYEQYF
TGTGCCAGCAGTCTCAGGGGACAAGCCCTGGCCTACGAGCAGTACTTC
>TRBV4-1|TRBJ2-5|TRBD1|NA
CASSQDRTGVFGTQYF
TGCGCCAGCAGCCAAGATCGGACAGGTGTTTTTGGGACCCAGTACTTC
>TRBV14|TRBJ2-1|TRBD2|NA
CASSYQIAGGGNEQFF
TGTGCCAGCAGCTACCAGATAGCGGGAGGAGGGAATGAGCAGTTCTTC
>TRBV4-3|TRBJ1-2|NA|NA
CASSPDMRDGYGYTF
TGCGCCAGCAGCCCCGATATGCGGGACGGCTATGGCTACACCTTC
>TRBV5-4|TRBJ2-5|NA|once
CASSSTEGRTQETQYF
TGTGCCAGCAGCTCCACAGAGGGAAGGACCCAAGAGACCCAGTACTTC
>TRBV11-2|TRBJ2-2|TRBD1|NA
CASSLPWTGNTGELFF
TGTGCCAGCAGCTTACCCTGGACAGGGAACACCGGGGAGCTGTTTTTT
>TRBV4-1|TRBJ1-1|NA|NA
CASSQDSRSGADEAFF
TGCGCCAGCAGCCAAGATTCGAGATCAGGGGCCGATGAAGCTTTCTTT
>TRBV28|TRBJ2-7|NA|NA
CASSPSYTGTLYEQYF
TGTGCCAGCAGTCCCTCCTATACCGGGACTCTGTACGAGCAGTACTTC
>TRBV7-3|TRBJ2-3|TRBD2|NA
CASSFTSGGPDTQYF
TGTGCCAGCAGCTTTACTAGCGGGGGGCCCGATACGCAGTATTTT